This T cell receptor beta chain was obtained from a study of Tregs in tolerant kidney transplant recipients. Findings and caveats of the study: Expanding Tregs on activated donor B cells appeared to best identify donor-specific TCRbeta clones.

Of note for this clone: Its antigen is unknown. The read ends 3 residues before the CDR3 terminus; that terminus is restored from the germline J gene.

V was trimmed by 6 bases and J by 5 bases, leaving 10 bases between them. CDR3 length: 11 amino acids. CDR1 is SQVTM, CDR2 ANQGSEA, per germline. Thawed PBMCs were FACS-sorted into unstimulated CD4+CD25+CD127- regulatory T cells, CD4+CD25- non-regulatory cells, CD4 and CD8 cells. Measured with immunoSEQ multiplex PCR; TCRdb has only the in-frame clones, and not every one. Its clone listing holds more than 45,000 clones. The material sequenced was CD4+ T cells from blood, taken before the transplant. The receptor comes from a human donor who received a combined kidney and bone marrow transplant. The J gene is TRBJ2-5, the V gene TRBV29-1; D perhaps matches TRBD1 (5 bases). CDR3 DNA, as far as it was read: TGCAGCGTCCCTGCAGGGGAGACC. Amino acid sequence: CSVPAGET. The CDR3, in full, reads CSVPAGETQYF.